This T cell receptor beta chain came from a study of a mutant IDH1 vaccine in newly diagnosed glioma. Across the whole study: Previous treatment comprised radiotherapy, temozolomide, or both, mostly both. It was at week 35 that visit V12 occurred, and at week 47 that visit V13 did.

Documented time point: week 47, end of study. Each dose of the vaccine consisted of 300 ug of mutant IDH1 20-mer peptide, with topical imiquimod. Donors' newly diagnosed IDH1-mutant WHO grade 3 or 4 astrocytomas lacked nuclear ATRX. Concerning this clone itself: Antigen: not known.

Profiled with immunoSEQ multiplex PCR; TCRdb holds only in-frame clones, not every one. This table has some 57,000 clones, about three quarters appearing once. This receptor was identified in a woman in her forties with glioma. Some clones in this sample may be carry-over from other donors' samples. This sample comprised PBMCs, obtained from a glioma patient whose treatment included an IDH1 peptide vaccine.

The CDR3 loop is CASSLQFF. CDR3 DNA sequence: TGTGCCAGCAGCCTACAGTTCTTC. The chain combines TRBV7-9 with TRBJ2-1; no clear D. The CDR3 has 8 residues. The V end lost 5 bases, the J end lost 13 bases, and 3 bases lay between the germline ends. Germline assignment: CDR1 SEHNR and CDR2 FQNEAQ (reference sequence).